Shown below are 28 T cell receptor beta chains from a single sample sequenced in a study of blood T cells in healthy people across ages. A second PCR, run for roughly 7 to 11 cycles, used a sample-barcoded 5' primer plus a J-beta primer mix. TCRdb redid the calling of the 5' RACE reads with MiXCR, one entry per CDR3 protein. The sample records 780,000 or so distinct CDR3 sequences, about 56% being singletons. Specimen: blood. These receptors all stem from a middle-aged man in good health.

The rearrangement joins TRBV21-1 to TRBJ2-1; no check of the table's D call, TRBD2, against the DNA was made. TRBV21-1 represents a pseudogene. CDR3 length: 16 amino acids. The CDR3 nucleotides are TGTGCCAGCAGCAGGTGGGATTTGCGGGGCGACAATGAGCAGTTCTTC. It encodes CASSRWDLRGDNEQFF.

This clonotype was detected only a few times. The chain has TRBV15 and TRBJ2-5; D uncertain. V was pared by 4 bases and J by 3 bases, with 15 bases between. Germline V gene sequence: CDR1 LNHNV, CDR2 YYDKDF (reference sequence). CDR3 length: 15 amino acids. The CDR3 DNA is TGTGCCACCAGCACAAAGGCGGATCGGGAAGAGACCCAGTACTTC. Protein sequence: CATSTKADREETQYF.

This clonotype has a handful of counts. V usage is TRBV7-2 and J usage is TRBJ1-1; D perhaps matches TRBD1 (6 bases). Germline CDR1 is SGHTA and CDR2 is FQGNSA. This CDR3 is built from 14 residues. Trimming shortened V by 5 bases and J by 4 bases, and 14 bases separated the two germline ends. CDR3 region: CASSPTNRVTEAFF. The CDR3 DNA reads as TGTGCCAGCAGCCCTACCAACAGGGTCACTGAAGCTTTCTTT.

The V call is TRBV29-1, the J call TRBJ2-7; D unresolved. CDR3 length: 13 residues. Germline CDR1 is SQVTM and CDR2 is ANQGSEA. V lost 6 bases to trimming and J lost 6 bases, with 18 bases between them. CDR3 in DNA: TGCAGCGTCCACCTGAATGTAGAAAGCGAGCAGTACTTC. Translation: CSVHLNVESEQYF.

Only a few counts were recorded for this clonotype. The chain employs TRBV29-1 and TRBJ2-5; 9 nucleotides align to TRBD2. J lost 1 base, V lost 3 bases, and 6 bases had no gene match. The CDR3 has 15 residues. The germline V gene encodes CDR1 SQVTM and CDR2 ANQGSEA. CDR3 nucleotide sequence: TGCAGCGTTGAGATGCTAGCGGGGCCCCAAGAGACCCAGTACTTC. Translation: CSVEMLAGPQETQYF. Together with reference TRBV29-1 and TRBJ2-5, the CDR3 gives the full variable domain: SAVISQKPSRDICQRGTSLTIQCQVDSQVTMMFWYRQQPGQSLTLIATANQGSEATYESGFVIDKFPISRPNLTFSTLTVSNMSPEDSSIYLCSVEMLAGPQETQYFGPGTRLLVL.

The sample holds a few counts of this clonotype. The V and J genes are TRBV7-6 and TRBJ1-6; TRBD1 matches at 8 bases. CDR3 length equals 15 residues. From germline, CDR1 is SGHVS and CDR2 FNYEAQ. The junction had 3 bases not matched to a gene; V was cut back by 4 bases and J by 4 bases. The CDR3 reads CASSSDRVYNSPLHF. For the CDR3, the DNA is TGTGCCAGCAGCTCGGACAGGGTGTATAATTCACCCCTCCACTTT.

The V gene is TRBV20-1, the J gene TRBJ2-1; 15 positions match TRBD2. Germline V gene sequence: CDR1 DFQATT, CDR2 SNEGSKA (reference sequence). This CDR3 is 19 amino acids long. V gave up 2 bases and J gave up 0 bases; unmatched junction bases: 8. CDR3 coding DNA: TGCAGTGCTAGACTCCCCGGGACTAGCGGGAGGAGCTCCTACAATGAGCAGTTCTTC. Its translation is CSARLPGTSGRSSYNEQFF.

This clonotype has just a few counts. The chain carries TRBV12-3 or TRBV12-4 and TRBJ1-6, with D unresolved. The CDR3 runs 14 residues. V was trimmed by 5 bases and J by 7 bases, leaving 12 bases between them. This CDR3 is CASSSSGRNSPLHF. The CDR3 coding sequence is TGTGCCAGCAGTAGTTCGGGGAGGAATTCACCCCTCCACTTT.

The J gene is TRBJ2-1, the V gene TRBV5-1; the D is unclear. This CDR3 region has 17 residues. The germline gives CDR1 SGHRS, CDR2 YFSETQ. V was pared by 4 bases and J by 6 bases, with 23 bases between. This CDR3 is CASSPRTSGLHGNEQFF. The CDR3 region has the DNA TGCGCCAGCAGCCCTAGGACGTCGGGCTTACATGGCAATGAGCAGTTCTTC.

A few counts support this clonotype. The chain recombines TRBV5-1 with TRBJ2-7; maybe TRBD2 (5 bases). Per germline, CDR1 SGHRS and CDR2 YFSETQ. Trimming shortened V by 2 bases and J by 2 bases, and 11 bases separated the two germline ends. The CDR3 contains 14 residues. The chain's CDR3 is CASSLRGRAYEQYF. The CDR3 nucleotides read TGCGCCAGCAGCTTACGGGGTAGAGCCTACGAGCAGTACTTC.

This chain connects TRBV20-1 to TRBJ2-1; 12 nucleotides match TRBD2. Germline values: CDR1 DFQATT, CDR2 SNEGSKA (reference sequence). The CDR3 is 12 amino acids. The ends lost 6 bases at V and 8 bases at J; junction bases unmatched: 2. CDR3 protein: CSARLAGDEQFF. CDR3 nucleotide sequence: TGCAGTGCGAGACTAGCGGGAGATGAGCAGTTCTTC.

V usage is TRBV5-1 and J usage is TRBJ2-3; perhaps TRBD2 as D (5 bases). Germline loops: CDR1 SGHRS, CDR2 YFSETQ. The ends were cut back, 5 bases at V and 2 bases at J, with 21 bases in the middle. CDR3 length equals 17 residues. CDR3 DNA sequence: TGCGCCAGCAGTTATCAATCCCCGAGGGCGACCACAGATACGCAGTATTTT. Translated, it gives CASSYQSPRATTDTQYF.

The CDR3 nucleotides are TGCAGCGTTGAACCGGGACTTGGCGGAGAAAAACTGTTTTTT. Translation: CSVEPGLGGEKLFF. The genes are TRBV29-1 and TRBJ1-4, with D tentatively TRBD1 (5 bases). Germline CDR1 reads SQVTM; CDR2 reads ANQGSEA. Trimming took off 2 bases at V and 8 bases at J, with 15 bases between the two ends. The CDR3 is made up of 14 amino acids.

This chain uses TRBV3-1 with TRBJ1-6; D remains ambiguous. The length of the CDR3 is 15 residues. V dropped 5 bases and J dropped 10 bases, with 18 bases sitting between them. Germline V CDR1 and CDR2: LGHDT, YNNKEL (reference sequence). The CDR3 loop is CASSSRTAPESPLHF. The CDR3 nucleotides are TGTGCCAGCAGCTCACGGACGGCCCCGGAGTCACCCCTCCACTTT.

This clonotype was recorded once. The junction and the germline gene differ at one end; a read error may be behind it. The chain recombines TRBV11-2 with TRBJ2-7, with TRBD1 matching 8 bases. The J call may be faulty, since TRBJ2-5 better matches the DNA end. This CDR3 contains 17 residues. CDR1 is SGHAT and CDR2 is FQNNGV in the germline V gene. CDR3: CASSSPPGQVFQETQYF. The DNA for the CDR3 is TGCGCCAGCAGCTCACCTCCGGGACAGGTTTTTCAGGAGACCCAGTACTTC.

The V call is TRBV4-1, the J call TRBJ2-5; D is uncertain. Germline CDR1 is MGHRA and CDR2 is YSYEKL. This CDR3 region has 14 residues. Trimming left V 1 base short and J 4 bases short, with 10 bases between. CDR3 coding DNA: TGCGCCAGCAGCCAAGTAATGGCCGGAGAGACCCAGTACTTC. This translates into CASSQVMAGETQYF.

This clonotype appeared a single time. The V call is TRBV5-1, the J call TRBJ1-4; TRBD1 is a possible D gene (5 bases). The CDR3 contains 18 residues. Germline values: CDR1 SGHRS, CDR2 YFSETQ. Trimming removed 1 base at V and 0 bases at J, with 16 bases between. CDR3 sequence reads: CASSLYRGQGSTNEKLFF. The CDR3 nucleotides are TGCGCCAGCAGCTTGTATCGGGGTCAGGGCTCAACTAATGAAAAACTGTTTTTT.

The chain joins TRBV7-2 to TRBJ1-1, with a tentative D call TRBD1 (5 bases). The CDR3 sequence is 15 residues long. Trimming shortened V by 7 bases and J by 1 base, and 16 bases separated the two germline ends. Germline V gene sequence: CDR1 SGHTA, CDR2 FQGNSA. CDR3 DNA: TGTGCCAGCATATCAGGGAGGTTGAGGAACACTGAAGCTTTCTTT. It yields the protein CASISGRLRNTEAFF. The full variable domain, rest sourced from reference TRBV7-2 and TRBJ1-1, is GAGVSQSPSNKVTEKGKDVELRCDPISGHTALYWYRQSLGQGLEFLIYFQGNSAPDKSGLPSDRFSAERTGGSVSTLTIQRTQQEDSAVYLCASISGRLRNTEAFFGQGTRLTVV.

The rearrangement uses TRBV5-1 and TRBJ2-1; D not certain. Germline CDR1 reads SGHRS; CDR2 reads YFSETQ. V dropped 4 bases and J dropped 0 bases, with 20 bases sitting between them. The CDR3 has 18 residues. CDR3 protein: CASSTYNTEIGSYNEQFF. The CDR3 nucleotides read TGCGCCAGCAGCACTTATAATACCGAGATTGGCTCCTACAATGAGCAGTTCTTC.

The chain couples TRBV20-1 to TRBJ2-7; 12 bases are shared with TRBD1. The trim removed 3 bases at V and 6 bases at J, leaving 6 bases unmatched. The CDR3 loop spans 14 amino acids. The germline gives CDR1 DFQATT, CDR2 SNEGSKA (reference sequence). CDR3 nucleotide sequence: TGCAGTGCTAGTCCCGGGACAGGGGGCAGCGAGCAGTACTTC. It yields the protein CSASPGTGGSEQYF.

V gene TRBV10-3 combines with J gene TRBJ2-3; the D is unclear. CDR1 and CDR2 from the germline V gene are ENHRY and SYGVKD. The CDR3 totals 12 residues. V was pared by 10 bases and J by 4 bases, with 12 bases between. The CDR3 protein is CATSPDPDTQYF. CDR3 DNA: TGTGCCACCTCCCCGGACCCAGATACGCAGTATTTT.

The chain employs TRBV10-3 and TRBJ1-2; tentatively, D is TRBD1 (6 bases). Looked up from germline, CDR1 is ENHRY and CDR2 is SYGVKD. The germline V and J ends were trimmed by 9 bases and 2 bases, with 10 bases remaining between them. The CDR3 loop spans 12 amino acids. Here the CDR3 reads CAMAGTNYGYTF. Written as DNA, the CDR3 is TGTGCCATGGCCGGGACAAACTATGGCTACACCTTC.

The V and J genes are TRBV20-1 and TRBJ2-7, with D hard to call. CDR3 length: 11 residues. Per germline, CDR1 DFQATT and CDR2 SNEGSKA (reference sequence). V was cut by 1 base and J by 6 bases, with 7 bases left in between. The CDR3 DNA reads as TGCAGTGCTAGAGCCTTACGCGAGCAGTACTTC. Its translation is CSARALREQYF.

The V and J genes are TRBV20-1 and TRBJ2-1, with D unclear. Germline values: CDR1 DFQATT, CDR2 SNEGSKA (reference sequence). The CDR3 contains 13 residues. V was shortened by 3 bases and J by 7 bases, with 13 bases between the two germline ends. CDR3 nucleotide sequence: TGCAGTGCTAGTTTCCCACTTCGAAATGAGCAGTTCTTC. Residues: CSASFPLRNEQFF.

Comments on this clonotype: Compared with germline, one end of the junction differs, possibly owing to a read error. The chain combines TRBV4-2 with TRBJ2-5; 16 bases match TRBD2. This CDR3 has 16 amino acids. CDR1 and CDR2 from the germline V gene are LGHNA and YNFKEQ. In DNA, the CDR3 is TGTGCCAGCACCCAAACGAAGGGACTAGCGGGAGGGGCCTGGTACTTC. Translating it yields CASTQTKGLAGGAWYF.

In its sample, this clonotype was seen a few times. The rearrangement links TRBV29-1 to TRBJ2-1; D unresolved. CDR1 and CDR2 from the germline V gene are SQVTM and ANQGSEA. The CDR3 covers 15 residues. The germline V and J ends were trimmed by 0 bases and 8 bases, with 17 bases remaining between them. CDR3 region: CSVEDPASPFYEQFF. The CDR3 coding sequence is TGCAGCGTTGAAGATCCCGCGTCACCCTTCTATGAGCAGTTCTTC.

This chain uses TRBV5-1 with TRBJ2-2; 7 bases are shared with TRBD1. Germline-derived CDR1 and CDR2 are SGHRS and YFSETQ. The ends lost 4 bases at V and 6 bases at J; junction bases unmatched: 9. This CDR3 has 15 residues. CDR3 sequence (DNA): TGCGCCAGCAGCCCCTACAGGGGAACGGCCGGGGAGCTGTTTTTT. Encoded protein: CASSPYRGTAGELFF. The full variable domain, with the rest looked up from reference TRBV5-1 and TRBJ2-2, is KAGVTQTPRYLIKTRGQQVTLSCSPISGHRSVSWYQQTPGQGLQFLFEYFSETQRNKGNFPGRFSGRQFSNSRSEMNVSTLELGDSALYLCASSPYRGTAGELFFGEGSRLTVL.

In its sample, this clonotype was seen a few times. The chain links TRBV11-2 to TRBJ2-4; D may be TRBD1 or TRBD2 (5 bases each). Trimming stripped 8 bases from V and 0 bases from J, with 17 bases between. The V gene's germline CDR1 is SGHAT and CDR2 FQNNGV. The CDR3 runs 16 residues. CDR3 loop: CASGPRDDTAKNIQYF. CDR3 DNA sequence: TGTGCCAGCGGTCCCAGGGACGATACAGCCAAAAACATTCAGTACTTC.